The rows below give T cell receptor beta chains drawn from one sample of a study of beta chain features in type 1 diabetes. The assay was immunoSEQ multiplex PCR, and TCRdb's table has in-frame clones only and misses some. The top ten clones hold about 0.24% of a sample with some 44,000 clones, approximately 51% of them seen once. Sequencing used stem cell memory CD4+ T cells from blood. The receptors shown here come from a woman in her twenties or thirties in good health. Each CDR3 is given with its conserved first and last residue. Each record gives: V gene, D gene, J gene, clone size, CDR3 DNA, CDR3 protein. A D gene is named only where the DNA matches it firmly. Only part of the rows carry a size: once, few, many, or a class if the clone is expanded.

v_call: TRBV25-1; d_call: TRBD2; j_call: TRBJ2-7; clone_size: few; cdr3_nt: TGTGCCAGCAGTGGCGGGACTAGCGGGAGGCGGGAGCAGTACTTC; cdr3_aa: CASSGGTSGRREQYF
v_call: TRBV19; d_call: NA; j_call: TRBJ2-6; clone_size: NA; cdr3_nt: TGTGCCAGTAGTAACAGGGGACTTACAGCTCGGGGGGCCAACGTCCTGACTTTC; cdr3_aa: CASSNRGLTARGANVLTF
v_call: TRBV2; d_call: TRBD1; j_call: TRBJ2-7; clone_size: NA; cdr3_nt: TGTGCCAGCAGTGGGCAGGGGGCTTACGAGCAGTACTTC; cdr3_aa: CASSGQGAYEQYF
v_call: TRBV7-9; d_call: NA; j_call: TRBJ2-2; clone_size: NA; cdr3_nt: TGTGCCAGCAGCTTAGTTCTAGCGAGCACCGGGGAGCTGTTTTTT; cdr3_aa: CASSLVLASTGELFF
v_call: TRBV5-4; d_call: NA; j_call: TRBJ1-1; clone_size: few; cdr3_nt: TGTGCCAGCAGCTTGGTGGGGGCGAACACTGAAGCTTTCTTT; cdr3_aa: CASSLVGANTEAFF
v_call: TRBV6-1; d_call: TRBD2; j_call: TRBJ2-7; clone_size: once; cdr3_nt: TGTGCCAGCAGTGAAGTTACTAGCGGGAGGTATAACGAGCAGTACTTC; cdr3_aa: CASSEVTSGRYNEQYF
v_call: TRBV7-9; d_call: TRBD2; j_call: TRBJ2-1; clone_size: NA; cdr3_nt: TGTGCCAGCAGCTTAAGAGCGGGACGGCAGTTCTTC; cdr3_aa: CASSLRAGRQFF
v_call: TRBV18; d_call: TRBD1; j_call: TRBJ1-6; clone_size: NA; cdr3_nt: TGTGCCAGCTCCCCACTCCCGGACAGGGCTAATTCACCCCTCCACTTT; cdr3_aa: CASSPLPDRANSPLHF
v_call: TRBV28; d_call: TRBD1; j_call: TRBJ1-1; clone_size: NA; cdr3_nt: TGTGCCATCGGACAGGGGACGCACACTGAAGCTTTCTTT; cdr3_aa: CAIGQGTHTEAFF
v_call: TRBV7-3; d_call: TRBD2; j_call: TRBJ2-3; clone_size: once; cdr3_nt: TGTGCCAGCAGCTTAGCGGGAGGGAACACAGATACGCAGTATTTT; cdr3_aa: CASSLAGGNTDTQYF
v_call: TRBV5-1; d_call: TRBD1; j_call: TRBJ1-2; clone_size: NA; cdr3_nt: TGCGCCAGCACCATAGACGGACAGGGGGCGTCTGGCTACACCTTC; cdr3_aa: CASTIDGQGASGYTF
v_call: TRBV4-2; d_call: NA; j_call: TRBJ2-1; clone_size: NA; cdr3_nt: TGTGCCAGCAGCCAAGATGTAGGGACTCTCACCTACAATGAGCAGTTCTTC; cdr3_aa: CASSQDVGTLTYNEQFF
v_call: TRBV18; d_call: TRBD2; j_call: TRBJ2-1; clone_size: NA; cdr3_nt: TGTGCCAGCTCACTCTATGGACCTAGCGGGAGCTCCTACAATGAGCAGTTCTTC; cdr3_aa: CASSLYGPSGSSYNEQFF
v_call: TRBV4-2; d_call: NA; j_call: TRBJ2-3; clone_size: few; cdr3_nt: TGTGCCAGCAGCCAAGGCTACCTGCGTTCCCAAGATACGCAGTATTTT; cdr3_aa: CASSQGYLRSQDTQYF
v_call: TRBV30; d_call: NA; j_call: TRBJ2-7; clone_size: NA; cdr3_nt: TGTGCCTGGAGAGAGGGTGCCTACGAGCAGTACTTC; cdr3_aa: CAWREGAYEQYF
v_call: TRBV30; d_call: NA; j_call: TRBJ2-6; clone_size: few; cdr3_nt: TGTGCCTGGAGCCGGGGGTCTGGGGCCAACGTCCTGACTTTC; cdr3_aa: CAWSRGSGANVLTF
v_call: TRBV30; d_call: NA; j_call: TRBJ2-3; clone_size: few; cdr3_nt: TGTGCCTGGAGTACAGGAAGCACAGATACGCAGTATTTT; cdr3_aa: CAWSTGSTDTQYF
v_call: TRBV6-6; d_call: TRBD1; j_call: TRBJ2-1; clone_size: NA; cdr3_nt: TGTGCCAGCAATGACGGGACAGGGAGCTACAATGAGCAGTTCTTC; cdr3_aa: CASNDGTGSYNEQFF
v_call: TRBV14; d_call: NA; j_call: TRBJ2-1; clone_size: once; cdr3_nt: TGTGCCAGCAGCCAAGGCATCTATGGTGAGCAGTTCTTC; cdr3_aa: CASSQGIYGEQFF
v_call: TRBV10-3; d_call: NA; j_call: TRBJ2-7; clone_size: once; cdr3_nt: TGTGCCATCAGCGGGGAGGCTAGCAACTACGAGCAGTACTTC; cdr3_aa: CAISGEASNYEQYF
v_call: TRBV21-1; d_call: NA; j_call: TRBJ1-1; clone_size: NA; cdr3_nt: TGTGCCAGCAGCAACAGAACAGGGATGAACACTGAAGCTTTCTTT; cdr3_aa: CASSNRTGMNTEAFF
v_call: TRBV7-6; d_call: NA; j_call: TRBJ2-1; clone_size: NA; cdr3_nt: TGTGCCAGCAGCTTAGGGGAGAAACAGTTCTTC; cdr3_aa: CASSLGEKQFF
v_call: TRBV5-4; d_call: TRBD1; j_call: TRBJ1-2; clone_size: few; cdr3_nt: TGTGCCAGCAGCTTGGCCGGGACAGGGGGCCATGGCTACACCTTC; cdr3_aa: CASSLAGTGGHGYTF
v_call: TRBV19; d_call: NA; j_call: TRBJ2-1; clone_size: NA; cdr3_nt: TGTGCCAGTGCAGCGGGCAGCTCCTACAATGAGCAGTTCTTC; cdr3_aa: CASAAGSSYNEQFF
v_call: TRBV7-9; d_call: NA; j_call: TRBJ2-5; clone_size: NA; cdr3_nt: TGTGCCAGCAGCTTTACGGGAAGCCACCGGGAGACCCAGTACTTC; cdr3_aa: CASSFTGSHRETQYF
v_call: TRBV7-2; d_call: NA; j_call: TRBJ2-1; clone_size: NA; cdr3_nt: TGTGCCAGCAGCTTAGGGTCGGCAGGGGTCGACAATGAGCAGTTCTTC; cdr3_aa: CASSLGSAGVDNEQFF
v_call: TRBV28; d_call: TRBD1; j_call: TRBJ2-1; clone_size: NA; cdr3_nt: TGTGCCTCTCGACAGGGGGCGGTTAATGAGCAGTTCTTC; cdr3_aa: CASRQGAVNEQFF
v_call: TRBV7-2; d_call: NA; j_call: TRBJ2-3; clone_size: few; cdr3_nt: TGTGCCAGCAGCCCACGCGGGGCGGTGAGAGATACGCAGTATTTT; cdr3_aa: CASSPRGAVRDTQYF
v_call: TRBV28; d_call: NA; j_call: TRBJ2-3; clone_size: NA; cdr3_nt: TGTGCCAGCAGACCGACAGGGACTGGGTATCGAGATACGCAGTATTTT; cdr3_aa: CASRPTGTGYRDTQYF
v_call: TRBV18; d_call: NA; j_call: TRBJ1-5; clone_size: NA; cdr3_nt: TGTGCCAGCTCACCAGACTTCAATCAGCCCCAGCATTTT; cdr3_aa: CASSPDFNQPQHF
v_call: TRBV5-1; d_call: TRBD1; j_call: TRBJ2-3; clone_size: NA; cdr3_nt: TGCGCCAGCAGCTTCCGGGACAGGGACACAGATACGCAGTATTTT; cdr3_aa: CASSFRDRDTDTQYF
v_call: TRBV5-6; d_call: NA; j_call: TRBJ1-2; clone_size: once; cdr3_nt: TGTGCCAGCAGCTTGCCGGGTGTCTATGGCTACACCTTC; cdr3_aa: CASSLPGVYGYTF
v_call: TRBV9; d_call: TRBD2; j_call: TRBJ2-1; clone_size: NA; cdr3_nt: TGTGCCAGCAGCGGGAGCGGGAGGGCCGTTCAAGGTGAGCAGTTCTTC; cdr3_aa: CASSGSGRAVQGEQFF
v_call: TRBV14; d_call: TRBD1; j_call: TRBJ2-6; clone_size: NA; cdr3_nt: TGTGCCAGCAGTCACCGGGACAGGGGGCCCTCTGGGGCCAACGTCCTGACTTTC; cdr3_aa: CASSHRDRGPSGANVLTF
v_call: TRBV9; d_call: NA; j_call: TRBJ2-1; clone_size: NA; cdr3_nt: TGTGCCAGCAGCGTAGCCCTCCCGACGCGTCTTACTAACAATGAGCAGTTCTTC; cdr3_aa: CASSVALPTRLTNNEQFF
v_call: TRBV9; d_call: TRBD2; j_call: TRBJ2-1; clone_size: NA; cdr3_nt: TGTGCCAGCAGCGTAGGCCAGCGGGAGTGGAATGAGCAGTTCTTC; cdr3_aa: CASSVGQREWNEQFF
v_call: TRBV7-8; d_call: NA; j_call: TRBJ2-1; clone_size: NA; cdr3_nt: TGTGCCAGCAGCGGCGGGACTCCTGCCGCCTACAATGAGCAGTTCTTC; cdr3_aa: CASSGGTPAAYNEQFF
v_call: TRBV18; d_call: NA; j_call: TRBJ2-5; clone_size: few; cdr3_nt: TGTGCCAGCTCACCGCAGCAGGGCCCAGAGACCCAGTACTTC; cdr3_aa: CASSPQQGPETQYF
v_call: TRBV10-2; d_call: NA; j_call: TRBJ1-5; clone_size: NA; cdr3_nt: TGCGCCAGCAGTCCACAGGGTAGGGTCAATCAGCCCCAGCATTTT; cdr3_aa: CASSPQGRVNQPQHF
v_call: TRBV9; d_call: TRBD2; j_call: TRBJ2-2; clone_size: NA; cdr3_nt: TGTGCCAGCAGCGTAGACGAAGCGGGGCTCACCGGGGAGCTGTTTTTT; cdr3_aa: CASSVDEAGLTGELFF
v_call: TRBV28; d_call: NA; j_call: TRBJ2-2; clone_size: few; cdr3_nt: TGTGCCAGCCAAGGGGTAGCGGAGAACACCGGGGAGCTGTTTTTT; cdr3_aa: CASQGVAENTGELFF
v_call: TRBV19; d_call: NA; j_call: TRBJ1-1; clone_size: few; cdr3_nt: TGTGCCAGCCAAAGGGGGTTGAACACTGAAGCTTTCTTT; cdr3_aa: CASQRGLNTEAFF
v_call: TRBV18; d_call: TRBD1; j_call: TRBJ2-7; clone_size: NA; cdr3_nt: TGTGCCAGCTCAACGGGACAGGGGAGCTCCTACGAGCAGTACTTC; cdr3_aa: CASSTGQGSSYEQYF
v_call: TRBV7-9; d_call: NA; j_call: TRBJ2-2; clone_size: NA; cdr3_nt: TGTGCCAGCAGCATAAAGGACCAGGGCACCGGGGAGCTGTTTTTT; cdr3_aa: CASSIKDQGTGELFF
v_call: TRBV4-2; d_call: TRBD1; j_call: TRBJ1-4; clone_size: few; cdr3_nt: TGTGCCAGCAGCCAAGATAGGGGGACAGGAGGCACAGGAAATGAAAAACTGTTTTTT; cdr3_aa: CASSQDRGTGGTGNEKLFF
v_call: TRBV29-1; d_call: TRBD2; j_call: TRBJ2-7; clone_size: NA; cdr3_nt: TGCAGCGCTGCCGAAGGACTAGCGGGTCAGCAGTACTTC; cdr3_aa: CSAAEGLAGQQYF
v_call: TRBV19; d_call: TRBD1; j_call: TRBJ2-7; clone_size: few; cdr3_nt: TGTGCCAGTAGGCGTGGGACAGGGGACTCCTACGAGCAGTACTTC; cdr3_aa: CASRRGTGDSYEQYF
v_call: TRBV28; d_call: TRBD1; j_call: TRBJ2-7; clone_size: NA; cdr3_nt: TGTGCCAGCACCCAGGGGGTCTCCTACGAGCAGTACTTC; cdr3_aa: CASTQGVSYEQYF
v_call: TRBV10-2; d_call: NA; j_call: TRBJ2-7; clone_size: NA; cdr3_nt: TGCGCCAGCAATAGCCCCCGGGGCTCCTACGAGCAGTACTTC; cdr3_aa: CASNSPRGSYEQYF